These 26 T cell receptor beta chains originate from one sample sequenced in a study of OX40 agonist ivuxolimab in advanced cancers. Profiled with immunoSEQ multiplex PCR; TCRdb holds only in-frame clones, not every one. This table holds 55,000 to 75,000 clones, around 84% found once. Source: CD4+ or CD8+ T cells sorted from blood, taken in a trial of the OX40 agonist ivuxolimab. The receptor set was obtained from an adult with an advanced solid tumor such as melanoma, head and neck, liver or kidney cancer.

The genes are TRBV6-6 and TRBJ2-5; TRBD1 matches 10 bases. The J call could be wrong; TRBJ2-7 is a better fit for the DNA end. The CDR3 has 15 residues. Germline V gives CDR1 MNHNY, CDR2 SVGAGI (reference sequence). DNA of the CDR3: TGTGCCAGCAGTTACACGGGACAGGGGTCCTACGAGCAGTACTTC. It encodes CASSYTGQGSYEQYF.

The gene calls are TRBV5-1 and TRBJ2-1; D assignment may be TRBD1 or TRBD2 (5 bases each). From germline, CDR1 is SGHRS and CDR2 YFSETQ. V shed 4 bases and J shed 3 bases, with 11 bases lying between them. The CDR3 covers 14 residues. This CDR3 reads CASSPGGGYNEQFF. The CDR3 DNA is TGCGCCAGCAGCCCGGGTGGGGGCTACAATGAGCAGTTCTTC.

In regard to this clone: The sample holds other DNA sequences that translate to the same CDR3. The chain uses TRBV5-1 and TRBJ2-7; 7 nucleotides line up with TRBD2. This CDR3 region has 16 residues. The J segment lost 7 bases and the V segment lost 0 bases, leaving 13 bases of the junction unmatched. Per germline, CDR1 SGHRS and CDR2 YFSETQ. In DNA, the CDR3 is TGCGCCAGCAGCTTGGAAGGTCGGGGGAGGGCTCTAGAGCAGTACTTC. Its translation is CASSLEGRGRALEQYF.

V usage is TRBV5-1 and J usage is TRBJ1-1, with TRBD1 matching 7 bases. Looked up from germline, CDR1 is SGHRS and CDR2 is YFSETQ. The CDR3 is 14 amino acids. The V segment lost 4 bases and the J segment 1 base; nucleotides outside the gene matches: 4. CDR3 sequence: CASSVTGRNTEAFF. The CDR3 nucleotides are TGCGCCAGCAGCGTGACAGGGAGGAACACTGAAGCTTTCTTT. The full variable domain, with the rest looked up from reference TRBV5-1 and TRBJ1-1, is KAGVTQTPRYLIKTRGQQVTLSCSPISGHRSVSWYQQTPGQGLQFLFEYFSETQRNKGNFPGRFSGRQFSNSRSEMNVSTLELGDSALYLCASSVTGRNTEAFFGQGTRLTVV.

The V call is TRBV9, the J call TRBJ2-1, with TRBD1 matching 10 bases. Germline V gene sequence: CDR1 SGDLS, CDR2 YYNGEE. Losses at the gene ends were 0 bases for V and 5 bases for J; bases not matched to a gene: 2. This CDR3 is built from 15 residues. The CDR3 region is CASSVVGQGNNEQFF. In DNA, the CDR3 is TGTGCCAGCAGCGTAGTGGGACAGGGGAACAATGAGCAGTTCTTC.

V is TRBV18 and J is TRBJ1-1; D not certain. The CDR3 spans 15 residues. V lost 1 base and J lost 1, with 10 bases in between. CDR1 and CDR2 (germline): KGHSH, LQKENI. CDR3 coding DNA: TGTGCCAGCTCACCACGTACGGGGTCGAACACTGAAGCTTTCTTT. It specifies CASSPRTGSNTEAFF.

This chain uses TRBV30 with TRBJ2-3, with a weak D call TRBD2 (6 bases). This CDR3 contains 13 residues. V shed 4 bases and J shed 5 bases, with 13 bases lying between them. Germline values: CDR1 GTSNPN, CDR2 SVGIG (reference sequence). CDR3 residues: CAWKGTGRDTQYF. CDR3 coding DNA: TGTGCCTGGAAGGGGACTGGACGAGATACGCAGTATTTT. Complete variable domain (other parts from reference TRBV30 and TRBJ2-3): SQTIHQWPATLVQPVGSPLSLECTVEGTSNPNLYWYRQAAGRGLQLLFYSVGIGQISSEVPQNLSASRPQDRQFILSSKKLLLSDSGFYLCAWKGTGRDTQYFGPGTRLTVL.

This chain links TRBV9 with TRBJ2-2; D gene ambiguous. V dropped 1 base and J dropped 7 bases, with 11 bases sitting between them. This CDR3 is 14 amino acids long. Germline CDR1 SGDLS, CDR2 YYNGEE. CDR3 in amino acids: CASSVRLSDGELFF. The CDR3 DNA follows: TGTGCCAGCAGCGTAAGACTTTCAGACGGGGAGCTGTTTTTT.

The rearrangement joins TRBV7-6 to TRBJ2-7; the D gene is possibly TRBD2 (5 bases). The CDR3 covers 15 residues. Trimming stripped 0 bases from V and 6 bases from J, with 15 bases between. Germline lookup yields CDR1 SGHVS and CDR2 FNYEAQ. The CDR3 nucleotides are TGTGCCAGCAGCTTAGCACGGGGATTCCCGCGCGAGCAGTACTTC. Its protein is CASSLARGFPREQYF.

The V and J genes are TRBV5-6 and TRBJ1-2, with 8 positions matching TRBD1. Per germline, CDR1 SGHDT and CDR2 YYEEEE. The V gene end was trimmed by 1 base and the J gene end by 5 bases; junction bases not matched to a gene: 10. The CDR3 totals 16 residues. Here the CDR3 reads CASSLKLGQDVYGYTF. In DNA, the CDR3 is TGTGCCAGCAGCTTGAAGTTGGGACAGGATGTTTATGGCTACACCTTC.

V usage is TRBV28 and J usage is TRBJ2-3; TRBD2 aligns across 11 bases. J was trimmed by 5 bases and V by 7 bases; bases with no gene match: 8. This CDR3 has 15 residues. In germline, CDR1 is MDHEN, CDR2 SYDVKM. The CDR3 region is CASTSSGRYGDTQYF. The CDR3 nucleotides read TGTGCCAGCACCTCTAGCGGGAGGTATGGAGATACGCAGTATTTT.

Turning to this clone: This same CDR3 is encoded by further DNA sequences in the sample. V is TRBV30 and J is TRBJ2-2, with a possible D match to TRBD1 (8 bases). Germline V gene lookup returns CDR1 GTSNPN and CDR2 SVGIG (reference sequence). V lost 5 bases to trimming and J lost 6 bases, with 19 bases between them. CDR3 size: 15 residues. CDR3 amino acids: CAWLTGGVRAGELFF. The CDR3 nucleotides read TGTGCCTGGCTAACAGGGGGGGTTCGTGCCGGGGAGCTGTTTTTT. The whole variable domain, remainder taken from reference TRBV30 and TRBJ2-2, is SQTIHQWPATLVQPVGSPLSLECTVEGTSNPNLYWYRQAAGRGLQLLFYSVGIGQISSEVPQNLSASRPQDRQFILSSKKLLLSDSGFYLCAWLTGGVRAGELFFGEGSRLTVL.

J is TRBJ1-1 and V is TRBV5-1; TRBD1 aligns across 10 bases. Germline trimming cut 4 bases from V and 3 bases from J; bases unmatched to any gene: 15. Germline V CDR1 and CDR2: SGHRS, YFSETQ. The CDR3 contains 18 residues. This chain's CDR3 is CASSRTPGWGTGDTEAFF. CDR3 sequence (DNA): TGCGCCAGCAGCAGAACCCCAGGGTGGGGGACAGGGGACACTGAAGCTTTCTTT.

The chain uses TRBV5-8 and TRBJ1-1, with 7 bases identical to TRBD1. CDR3 length: 14 amino acids. Germline-derived CDR1 and CDR2 are SGHTS and YDEGEE. V dropped 4 bases and J dropped 1; count of bases not matched to a gene: 4. CDR3 coding DNA: TGTGCCAGCAGCCATTACAGGGGGAACACTGAAGCTTTCTTT. This gives the protein CASSHYRGNTEAFF.

The V gene is TRBV9, the J gene TRBJ1-1; no firm D call. CDR1 is SGDLS, CDR2 YYNGEE, per germline. V lost 2 bases, J lost 6 bases, and 11 bases lay in between. This CDR3 contains 13 residues. The DNA of the CDR3 is TGTGCCAGCAGCGTCGATGGACTGGCTGAAGCTTTCTTT. Translating gives CASSVDGLAEAFF.

The chain employs TRBV7-3 and TRBJ2-5, with 8 bases fitting TRBD2. The CDR3 is 15 residues long. V shed 4 bases, J shed 6 bases, and the junction held 10 bases outside the gene matches. The V gene's germline CDR1 is SGHTA and CDR2 FQGTGA. The CDR3 loop is CASSSASGSKQTQYF. CDR3 coding DNA: TGTGCCAGCAGCTCCGCCAGCGGGAGTAAACAGACCCAGTACTTC.

The J gene is TRBJ1-6, the V gene TRBV11-2, with D hard to call. Germline CDR1 reads SGHAT; CDR2 reads FQNNGV. Trimming shortened V by 5 bases and J by 7 bases, and 6 bases separated the two germline ends. The CDR3 loop spans 12 amino acids. CDR3 amino acids: CASSPPNSPLHF. In nucleotides, the CDR3 is TGTGCCAGCAGCCCCCCGAATTCACCCCTCCACTTT.

This clone was observed once. The chain joins TRBV5-1 to TRBJ2-3; 12 nucleotides agree with TRBD1. Losses at the gene ends were 7 bases for V and 10 bases for J; bases not matched to a gene: 19. The CDR3 sequence is 17 residues long. Germline lookup yields CDR1 SGHRS and CDR2 YFSETQ. The CDR3 loop reads CASFPGTGGAGNRAQYF. The CDR3 region has the DNA TGCGCCAGCTTCCCTGGGACAGGGGGCGCCGGGAATAGGGCGCAGTATTTT.

V gene TRBV9 combines with J gene TRBJ2-2, with D perhaps being TRBD1 or TRBD2 (5 bases each). The CDR3 consists of 14 residues. Germline CDR1 SGDLS, CDR2 YYNGEE. V lost 4 bases, J lost 4 bases, and 11 bases lay in between. CDR3 nucleotide sequence: TGTGCCAGCAGCCCCCCGGGGCTCACCGGGGAGCTGTTTTTT. Encoded protein: CASSPPGLTGELFF.

Only one count was recorded for this clone. J is TRBJ1-4 and V is TRBV6-6, with 7 bases fitting TRBD1. The germline CDR1 and CDR2 sequences are MNHNY and SVGAGI (reference sequence). The CDR3 runs 15 residues. Unmatched junction bases numbered 11, after V lost 2 bases and J lost 11 bases. The CDR3 protein is CASSYGDRTGEKLFF. The CDR3 region has the DNA TGTGCCAGCAGTTACGGTGACCGAACAGGGGAGAAACTGTTTTTT.

This clone appeared once. The V and J genes are TRBV6-5 and TRBJ1-5; no reliable D call. The CDR3 totals 12 residues. Germline V gives CDR1 MNHEY, CDR2 SVGAGI. Trimming left V 6 bases short and J 7 bases short, with 10 bases between. CDR3 protein: CASSPSGQPQHF. The DNA for the CDR3 is TGTGCCAGCAGCCCTAGTGGGCAGCCCCAGCATTTT.

J is TRBJ2-5 and V is TRBV4-1, with D possibly matching TRBD2 (5 bases). Germline values: CDR1 MGHRA, CDR2 YSYEKL. The CDR3 runs to 15 residues. The V gene lost 2 bases and the J gene lost 7 bases, with 17 bases spanning the gap. The CDR3, as DNA: TGCGCCAGCAGCCAACCGGTTCGGACCCGGGGGACCCAGTACTTC. Protein sequence: CASSQPVRTRGTQYF.

This sequence joins TRBV2 and TRBJ2-7, with 9 bases lining up with TRBD2. Per the germline V gene, CDR1 is SNHLY and CDR2 is FYNNEI. This CDR3 contains 16 residues. After removal of 5 bases from V and 6 bases from J, the junction contained 14 bases not matched to a gene. The CDR3 is CASSNQALAGLSEQYF. The CDR3 coding sequence is TGTGCCAGCAGTAATCAGGCACTAGCGGGCCTTAGCGAGCAGTACTTC.

This sequence joins TRBV9 and TRBJ2-2; TRBD2 agrees at 10 bases. Trimming at V came to 4 bases and at J to 5 bases, leaving 11 bases not matched to a gene. CDR1 SGDLS and CDR2 YYNGEE come from the germline V gene. This CDR3 region has 17 residues. The CDR3, as DNA: TGTGCCAGCAGCTCCCAAAAGCGGGGGGGCGGAACCGGGGAGCTGTTTTTT. Translation: CASSSQKRGGGTGELFF.

This chain uses TRBV25-1 with TRBJ1-4; D gene uncertain. The CDR3 covers 15 residues. Germline V lookup: CDR1 MGHDK, CDR2 SYGVNS. V was pared by 5 bases and J by 0 bases, with 10 bases between. CDR3 amino acids: CASSIQWSTNEKLFF. The CDR3 bases are TGTGCCAGCAGTATACAGTGGTCAACTAATGAAAAACTGTTTTTT. Full variable domain (remainder filled in from reference TRBV25-1 and TRBJ1-4): EADIYQTPRYLVIGTGKKITLECSQTMGHDKMYWYQQDPGMELHLIHYSYGVNSTEKGDLSSESTVSRIRTEHFPLTLESARPSHTSQYLCASSIQWSTNEKLFFGSGTQLSVL.

V and J are TRBV2 and TRBJ2-1, with unresolved D. The germline gives CDR1 SNHLY, CDR2 FYNNEI. The V and J ends lost 4 bases and 0 bases respectively, with 10 bases between them. CDR3 length equals 15 residues. The CDR3 reads CASSVLRLSYNEQFF. CDR3 nucleotides: TGTGCCAGCAGTGTTTTGCGTCTCTCCTACAATGAGCAGTTCTTC.